This is a list of T cell receptor beta chains from one sample in a study of T cells in localized non-small cell lung cancer. Data came from immunoSEQ multiplex PCR; TCRdb stores just in-frame clones and leaves some out. The sample lists roughly 35,000 clones, approximately 90% occurring once. The sample here was peripheral blood mononuclear cells, taken before any cancer treatment. Receptor source: a female donor aged 60 or older with stage II lung adenocarcinoma. CDR3s include the opening cysteine and the closing phenylalanine or tryptophan.

v_call cdr3_aa
TRBV28 CASSLRTPYEQYF
TRBV5-1 CASSLETQNSPLHF
TRBV10-3 CAISRTDGVGEQYF
TRBV7-2 CASSWDRGLSDTQYF
TRBV11-3 CASSLRTGDGYEQYF
TRBV11-3 CASSRGRGGTDTQYF
TRBV7-2 CASSHGTRESQPQHF
TRBV11-2 CASSSGSGGGYEQFF
TRBV6-5 CASSQRTSNQPQHF
TRBV15 CATSAQRTGGGTGELFF
TRBV28 CASSSQGFGELFF
TRBV6-1 CASSESQAEGYTF
TRBV5-5 CASSFTAGTEAFF
TRBV7-9 CASSNPSGGWNTEAFF
TRBV27 CASSYSGRRSLYGYTF
TRBV28 CASSLPGTGSNQPQHF
TRBV1 CTSSLGAGDNHPYSNQPQHF
TRBV5-4 CASSLRGGHEQFF
TRBV28 CASRGQGQDIGYTF
TRBV6-1 CASRLGLYETQYF
TRBV5-1 CASSPIISDGNIQYF
TRBV5-1 CASSPGRDGPLPNEQFF